Sequencing of this T cell receptor (beta chain) was carried out in a study of cytotoxic CD8 clonotypes in ibrutinib-treated CLL. The CDR3 runs 13 residues. Trimming pared 5 bases from V and 5 bases from J, leaving 14 bases between. From germline, CDR1 is SGHRS and CDR2 YFSETQ. Comments on this clone: Its antigen is not known.

T cells were sequenced at a targeted depth of 1 in 200,000 to 1 in 1 million. Here immunoSEQ multiplex PCR was the method, and the copy in TCRdb shows in-frame clones only, minus some. The sample lists approximately 100,000 clones, approximately 82% occurring once. General study findings and limits: Different sampling times were used for sustained-remission and progressing patients. Treatment saw public clonotypes, which were uncommon, either contract or stay stable. Clonality at baseline surpassed age-matched healthy donors and tracked circulating CD8+ T-cell counts.

The source was PBMCs, collected after 12 months of ibrutinib treatment. The chain has TRBV5-1 and TRBJ2-7; D is perhaps TRBD1 (6 bases). The receptor comes from a human donor with chronic lymphocytic leukemia. CDR3 sequence: CASRGAIEHEQYF. CDR3 DNA: TGCGCCAGCAGGGGGGCCATTGAGCACGAGCAGTACTTC.